This passage covers 4 T cell receptor beta chains from one sample sequenced in a study of beta chain features in type 1 diabetes. Study-level findings and limits: Shorter TCRB CDR3s, moderately but significantly so, were found in Type 1 diabetes patients in all four CD4+ subsets.

These TCRs' antigens remain unknown. TCRB transcripts that were expressed got sequenced, as all of the isolated RNA had been reverse transcribed. Using immunoSEQ multiplex PCR, the repertoire was profiled, and TCRdb retains in-frame clones only, with some absent. The sample lists under 850,000 clones, around 15% occurring once. The specimen sequenced was naive CD4+ T cells from blood. These receptors were obtained from a man aged 18 to 35 with type 1 diabetes.

In this sample, this clone turned up a few times. J is TRBJ1-3 and V is TRBV11-1; TRBD1 matches 7 bases. V shed 2 bases and J 3 bases; nucleotides not matched to a gene: 4. Germline V gene data show CDR1 as SGHAT and CDR2 as FQDESV (reference sequence). The CDR3 loop spans 15 amino acids. CDR3 region: CASSLTGTDGNTIYF. The CDR3 DNA reads TGTGCCAGCAGCTTAACGGGGACAGATGGAAACACCATATATTTT.

This clone has a handful of counts. The chain has TRBV5-1 and TRBJ2-3; 10 bases align to TRBD2. This CDR3 is built from 19 residues. V was clipped by 0 bases and J by 0 bases; unmatched bases: 10. Looked up from germline, CDR1 is SGHRS and CDR2 is YFSETQ. The CDR3 DNA is TGCGCCAGCAGCTTGGTGTCGCTAGCGGGGGCCGACAGCACAGATACGCAGTATTTT. Translating it yields CASSLVSLAGADSTDTQYF.

V and J are TRBV6-5 and TRBJ2-3; perhaps TRBD1 as D (6 bases). The CDR3 length is 15 residues. Trimming shortened V by 6 bases and J by 4 bases, and 17 bases separated the two germline ends. The V gene's germline CDR1 is MNHEY and CDR2 SVGAGI. The DNA for the CDR3 is TGTGCCAGCAGAGCCGGGACAAGCAAAGCAGATACGCAGTATTTT. It specifies CASRAGTSKADTQYF.

The gene calls are TRBV5-1 and TRBJ2-1, with unresolved D. CDR3 length equals 15 residues. The ends were cut back, 2 bases at V and 4 bases at J, with 13 bases in the middle. Germline V CDR1 and CDR2: SGHRS, YFSETQ. DNA for the CDR3: TGCGCCAGCAGCTTCTGGGCGCCGTCTTACAATGAGCAGTTCTTC. The encoded protein is CASSFWAPSYNEQFF. Together with reference TRBV5-1 and TRBJ2-1, the CDR3 gives the full variable domain: KAGVTQTPRYLIKTRGQQVTLSCSPISGHRSVSWYQQTPGQGLQFLFEYFSETQRNKGNFPGRFSGRQFSNSRSEMNVSTLELGDSALYLCASSFWAPSYNEQFFGPGTRLTVL.